A single sample gave rise to the 21 T cell receptor beta chains below, sequenced in a study of tissue T cells after allogeneic stem cell transplantation. Assay: immunoSEQ multiplex PCR; the TCRdb copy retains only in-frame clones and omits some. The sample lists some 47,000 clones, approximately 70% occurring once. Input material: sorted cells pooled from one or two spleens. The receptor source for this set is a pool of C57BL/6 mice in good health.

Comments on this clone: The listed genes are named as in mouse. The CDR3 DNA, read in part, is TGCACCTGCAGTGCAGATGGGACAGGGACTGAGCAGTTC. Its translation: CTCSADGTGTEQF. The entire CDR3 is CTCSADGTGTEQFF. This chain joins TRBV1 and TRBJ2-1; 9 bases are shared with TRBD1. Sequencing ends 1 residue short of the CDR3 end; the germline J gene provides the rest. V lost 0 bases and J lost 8; bases outside the gene matches: 2. Looked up from germline, CDR1 is NSQYPW and CDR2 is LRSPGD (reference sequence). This CDR3 region has 14 residues. The full variable domain, rest sourced from reference TRBV1 and TRBJ2-1, is VTLLEQNPRWRLVPRGQAVNLRCILKNSQYPWMSWYQQDLQKQLQWLFTLRSPGDKEVKSLPGADYLATRVTDTELRLQVANMSQGRTLYCTCSADGTGTEQFFGPGTRLTVL.

Remarks on this clone: Mouse gene names and germline throughout. The read terminates 1 residue ahead of where the CDR3 ends, so the germline J gene completes it. The chain couples TRBV3 to TRBJ1-1, with TRBD1 as a possible D gene (5 bases). With 4 bases removed from V and 9 bases from J, the gap between germline ends came to 9 bases. The CDR3 is made up of 11 amino acids. Germline assignment: CDR1 SNHLY and CDR2 FYNGKV (reference sequence). The part of the CDR3 DNA that was read is TGTGCCAGCAGCTCGGGGGGGAAAGTCTTC. This encodes CASSSGGKVF. The whole CDR3 region reads CASSSGGKVFF.

Note on this clone: Mouse germline and gene names are used. The CDR3 end lies 1 residue beyond the end of the read and is filled in from the germline J gene. V usage is TRBV3 and J usage is TRBJ1-4; TRBD1 matches 9 bases. Germline CDR1 reads SNHLY; CDR2 reads FYNGKV (reference sequence). J was trimmed by 5 bases and V by 1 base; bases with no gene match: 2. The CDR3 sequence is 15 residues long. The covered CDR3 bases are TGTGCCAGCAGCTTAGTTGGACAGGGGAACGAAAGATTATTT. Protein sequence: CASSLVGQGNERLF. In full, the CDR3 reads CASSLVGQGNERLFF.

Worth noting for this clone: Germline and genes here are mouse. The read ends 1 residue before the CDR3 terminus; that terminus is restored from the germline J gene. The V gene is TRBV13-1, the J gene TRBJ2-2, with D possibly being TRBD1 (6 bases). CDR1 NSHNY and CDR2 SYGAGN come from the germline V gene. Trimming took 1 base from V and 2 from J, leaving 6 bases between them. This CDR3 has 14 amino acids. CDR3 in amino acids: CASSDRGNTGQLYF. The covered CDR3 bases are TGTGCCAGCAGTGATAGGGGGAACACCGGGCAGCTCTAC.

This clone was counted between two and nine times. Gene and germline names: mouse. The CDR3 goes on 1 residue after the read ends, and that part is filled in from the germline J gene. The J gene is TRBJ2-7, the V gene TRBV31; 12 bases are a match to TRBD2. The V gene's germline CDR1 is GKSSPN and CDR2 SITVG. Unmatched junction bases numbered 4, after V lost 3 bases and J lost 4 bases. The CDR3 spans 14 residues. The CDR3: CAWRGTGGTYEQYF. The sequenced CDR3 bases are TGTGCCTGGAGAGGGACTGGGGGGACTTATGAACAGTAC.

In regard to this clone: Gene names denote mouse genes. Read sequence stops 1 residue before the CDR3 end, and the germline J gene provides the missing end. V and J are TRBV26 and TRBJ2-5; D ambiguous. Trimming left V 6 bases short and J 5 bases short, with 9 bases between. The CDR3 contains 12 residues. Looked up from germline, CDR1 is KGHPV and CDR2 is FQNQEV (reference sequence). The chain's CDR3 is CASRLTVDTQYF. CDR3 DNA, as far as it was read: TGTGCCAGCAGACTAACAGTAGACACCCAGTAC. Combining the CDR3 with reference TRBV26 and TRBJ2-5 gives the whole variable domain NSKVIQTPRYLVKGQGQKAKMRCIPEKGHPVVFWYQQNKNNEFKFLINFQNQEVLQQIDMTEKRFSAECPSNSPCSLEIQSSEAGDSALYLCASRLTVDTQYFGPGTRLLVL.

As for this clone: All gene names here are mouse names. The read ends 1 residue shy of where the CDR3 ends; the end is completed using the germline J gene. This rearrangement joins TRBV19 to TRBJ2-1; D call uncertain. CDR3 length: 14 amino acids. Germline V CDR1 and CDR2: FNHDT, SITEND (reference sequence). V was cut by 0 bases and J by 0 bases, with 4 bases left in between. The DNA read from the CDR3 is TGTGCCAGCAGTATAGCTGATAACTATGCTGAGCAGTTC. It is translated as CASSIADNYAEQF. The whole CDR3 region reads CASSIADNYAEQFF.

On this clone itself: Mouse names are used for the genes. Sequencing ends 1 residue short of the CDR3 end; the germline J gene provides the rest. V usage is TRBV31 and J usage is TRBJ1-5; TRBD1 agrees at 7 bases. V lost 0 bases, J lost 5 bases, and 10 bases stayed unmatched. The CDR3 runs to 16 residues. Germline lookup yields CDR1 GKSSPN and CDR2 SITVG. CDR3 sequence: CAWSLRQGEVHQAPLF. The sequenced CDR3 bases are TGTGCCTGGAGTCTAAGACAGGGCGAGGTTCACCAGGCTCCGCTT.

A note on this clone: The gene names given are mouse names. The CDR3 is cut off 1 residue early in the read; its end comes from the germline J gene. V gene TRBV4 combines with J gene TRBJ2-5; the match to TRBD1 covers 7 bases. The CDR3 contains 15 residues. With V trimmed by 4 bases and J by 3 bases, 7 bases remained unmatched. Germline V CDR1 and CDR2: LGHDT, YNNKQL (reference sequence). CDR3: CASSCDRAGQDTQYF. Incomplete CDR3 DNA: TGTGCCAGCAGCTGTGACAGGGCGGGGCAAGACACCCAGTAC.

Details on this clone: The germline and genes are mouse ones. The read ends 1 residue before the CDR3 terminus; that terminus is restored from the germline J gene. This chain uses TRBV3 with TRBJ1-1; the D gene is possibly TRBD1 (5 bases). Deletions cut 1 base from V and 0 bases from J, with 6 bases between. Germline CDR1 reads SNHLY; CDR2 reads FYNGKV (reference sequence). This CDR3 spans 14 amino acids. The part of the CDR3 DNA that was read is TGTGCCAGCAGCTTAGAACAGGCAAACACAGAAGTCTTC. Translated: CASSLEQANTEVF. The full CDR3 is CASSLEQANTEVFF.

With regard to this clone: Mouse gene names and germline throughout. The read stops 1 residue short of the end of the CDR3; the missing end is completed from the germline J gene. V and J are TRBV1 and TRBJ2-2; 9 positions match TRBD1. Germline V gene sequence: CDR1 NSQYPW, CDR2 LRSPGD (reference sequence). The junction had 2 bases not matched to a gene; V was cut back by 1 base and J by 2 bases. This CDR3 region has 16 residues. The CDR3 region is CTCSAVGTGNTGQLYF. The CDR3 bases that were read are TGCACCTGCAGTGCAGTCGGGACAGGGAACACCGGGCAGCTCTAC.

For this clone: Here the gene names and germline are mouse. From the germline J gene comes the end of the CDR3, since the read stops 1 residue before it. This sequence joins TRBV19 and TRBJ1-4; no definite D call. Germline V gives CDR1 FNHDT, CDR2 SITEND (reference sequence). Trimming took off 3 bases at V and 0 bases at J, with 6 bases between the two ends. This CDR3 is built from 14 residues. CDR3 residues: CASSKQISNERLFF. The DNA read from the CDR3 is TGTGCCAGCAGTAAACAGATTTCCAACGAAAGATTATTT.

This clone was observed a few times. Germline and genes here are mouse. The sequence runs out 1 residue before the end of the CDR3; the remainder is reconstructed from the germline J gene. The V call is TRBV16, the J call TRBJ2-7; 11 bases are a match to TRBD2. The CDR3 is made up of 14 amino acids. Germline CDR1 and CDR2: SGHSA and FRNQAP. Trimming removed 6 bases from V and 4 bases from J; junction bases left unmatched: 5. The CDR3 sequence: CASRTGTGGYEQYF. The DNA read from the CDR3 is TGTGCAAGCAGAACCGGGACTGGGGGTTATGAACAGTAC.

A remark on this clone: Here the gene names and germline are mouse. The read falls 1 residue short of the CDR3 end, and the missing part is taken from the germline J gene. J is TRBJ2-1 and V is TRBV20; 7 positions agree with TRBD2. Losses at the gene ends were 0 bases for V and 1 base for J; bases not matched to a gene: 0. The germline V gene encodes CDR1 GFQATS and CDR2 STVNSAI. CDR3 length equals 14 residues. The sequenced CDR3 bases are TGTGGTGCTAGGGACTGGGGGAACTATGCTGAGCAGTTC. Protein product: CGARDWGNYAEQF. The entire CDR3 is CGARDWGNYAEQFF.

With respect to this clone: The germline and genes are mouse ones. The CDR3 goes on 1 residue after the read ends, and that part is filled in from the germline J gene. V and J are TRBV17 and TRBJ1-1, with D uncertain. Per germline, CDR1 MNHDT and CDR2 YYDKIL. V lost 5 bases and J 0 bases, leaving 10 bases between the germline ends. The CDR3 has 14 amino acids. The CDR3 DNA, read in part, is TGTGCTAGCAGTCCCCCAACAGCAAACACAGAAGTCTTC. This codes for CASSPPTANTEVF. The entire CDR3 reads CASSPPTANTEVFF. Using reference TRBV17 and TRBJ1-1 for the parts outside the CDR3, the full variable domain is DTTVKQNPRYKLARVGKPVNLICSQTMNHDTMYWYQKKPNQAPKLLLFYYDKILNREADTFEKFQSSRPNNSFCSLYIGSAGLEYSAMYLCASSPPTANTEVFFGKGTRLTVV.

As regards this clone: Genes here carry mouse names. The read gets to within 1 residue of the CDR3 end, and the germline J gene fills in the rest. The V call is TRBV1, the J call TRBJ2-4, with D unresolved. This CDR3 spans 13 amino acids. The germline V gene encodes CDR1 NSQYPW and CDR2 LRSPGD (reference sequence). Between the trimmed V and J ends, which lost 4 bases and 0 bases, there was a span of 5 bases. The part of the CDR3 DNA that was read is TGCACCTGCAGTGACGGTAGTCAAAACACCTTGTAC. This sequence encodes CTCSDGSQNTLY. The complete CDR3 sequence is CTCSDGSQNTLYF.

Remarks on this clone: These gene names are mouse names. Read data end 1 residue before the CDR3 end; the end is taken from the germline J gene. This sequence joins TRBV29 and TRBJ2-4, with D perhaps matching TRBD1 (6 bases). With 0 bases removed from V and 1 base from J, the gap between germline ends came to 14 bases. There are 17 residues in the CDR3. Germline CDR1 reads MSHET; CDR2 reads SYDVDS. The sequenced part of the CDR3 DNA is TGTGCTAGCAGTTTATCGGGGTCAGGGGAAGGTCAAAACACCTTGTAC. Protein: CASSLSGSGEGQNTLY. The full CDR3 sequence reads CASSLSGSGEGQNTLYF.

Concerning this clone itself: The gene names here belong to mouse. The CDR3 is cut off 1 residue early in the read; its end comes from the germline J gene. This rearrangement joins TRBV16 to TRBJ2-5, with D tentatively TRBD1 (6 bases). Germline V lookup: CDR1 SGHSA, CDR2 FRNQAP. The CDR3 is made up of 14 amino acids. V was pared by 6 bases and J by 0 bases, with 10 bases between. The DNA read from the CDR3 is TGTGCAAGCAGTTTCGACAGGAACCAAGACACCCAGTAC. It encodes CASSFDRNQDTQY. Given in full, the CDR3 is CASSFDRNQDTQYF.

Note on this clone: Germline and genes here are mouse. The CDR3 end falls 1 residue outside the read, so it is completed with the germline J gene. V usage is TRBV19 and J usage is TRBJ1-1; 12 nucleotides align to TRBD1. V shed 4 bases, J shed 4 bases, and the junction held 5 bases outside the gene matches. This CDR3 has 15 amino acids. From germline, CDR1 is FNHDT and CDR2 SITEND (reference sequence). Here the CDR3 reads CASSGDRGRATEVFF. The CDR3 bases that were read are TGTGCCAGCAGTGGGGACAGGGGGCGCGCCACAGAAGTCTTC.

On this clone itself: The gene symbols are mouse symbols. From the germline J gene comes the end of the CDR3, since the read stops 1 residue before it. This chain links TRBV13-3 with TRBJ2-4, with TRBD2 matching 9 bases. The length of the CDR3 is 16 residues. Germline V gene lookup returns CDR1 NNHDY and CDR2 SYVADS. The junction had 4 bases not matched to a gene; V was cut back by 2 bases and J by 0 bases. Partial CDR3 DNA: TGTGCCAGCAGTGAATTTGGGGGGGCAAGTCAAAACACCTTGTAC. Its translation: CASSEFGGASQNTLY. The full CDR3 sequence reads CASSEFGGASQNTLYF.

The table lists this clone with a count of one. The genes are named according to mouse. Read sequence stops 1 residue before the CDR3 end, and the germline J gene provides the missing end. V usage is TRBV5 and J usage is TRBJ1-4; D might be TRBD1 (6 bases). Trimming took off 0 bases at V and 3 bases at J, with 8 bases between the two ends. The length of the CDR3 is 15 residues. Looked up from germline, CDR1 is LGHNA and CDR2 is YNLKQL (reference sequence). This chain's CDR3 is CASSQEGGTNERLFF. The CDR3 DNA, read in part, is TGTGCCAGCAGCCAAGAGGGGGGCACCAACGAAAGATTATTT.